The 9 T cell receptor beta chains reported below all come from one sample, sequenced in a study of T cell changes during pregnancy in multiple sclerosis. TCRdb keeps only in-frame clones here, not all; method: immunoSEQ multiplex PCR. The sample yields about 15,000 clones, 84% seen once. The sequences come from CD8+ T cells from peripheral blood mononuclear cells, collected in the second trimester of pregnancy. The origin of the receptors is a female donor in good health, enrolled as a control in a pregnancy study.

The DNA for the CDR3 is TGCGCCAGCAGCCAAGAAGACAGGGGGCTCTCCTACGAGCAGTACTTC. It encodes CASSQEDRGLSYEQYF. The J gene is TRBJ2-7, the V gene TRBV4-3; 10 bases are a match to TRBD1. Germline CDR1 reads LGHNA; CDR2 reads YSLEER. The CDR3 totals 16 residues. The V gene end was trimmed by 0 bases and the J gene end by 0 bases; junction bases not matched to a gene: 2.

The chain combines TRBV27 with TRBJ2-1; unclear D gene. Trimming left V 2 bases short and J 10 bases short, with 9 bases between. CDR1 MNHEY and CDR2 SMNVEV come from the germline V gene (reference sequence). The CDR3 sequence is 12 residues long. The CDR3 here is CASSLPHGEQFF. In DNA form, the CDR3 reads TGTGCCAGCAGTTTACCCCACGGGGAGCAGTTCTTC.

The chain uses TRBV5-4 and TRBJ2-7, with 9 bases aligning to TRBD1. CDR1 and CDR2 from the germline V gene are SGHNT and YYREEE (reference sequence). V shed 3 bases and J 5 bases; nucleotides not matched to a gene: 3. The CDR3 runs to 13 residues. The CDR3 DNA is TGTGCCAGCAGCTCGAGGGACAGGGACGAGCAGTACTTC. As protein: CASSSRDRDEQYF. Full variable domain (remainder filled in from reference TRBV5-4 and TRBJ2-7): ETGVTQSPTHLIKTRGQQVTLRCSSQSGHNTVSWYQQALGQGPQFIFQYYREEENGRGNFPPRFSGLQFPNYSSELNVNALELDDSALYLCASSSRDRDEQYFGPGTRLTVT.

The chain combines TRBV6-5 with TRBJ2-3; 14 bases map to TRBD2. The CDR3 totals 15 residues. Germline CDR1 MNHEY, CDR2 SVGAGI. Trimming at V came to 6 bases and at J to 1 base, leaving 0 bases not matched to a gene. The CDR3 region is CASRTSGGGTDTQYF. The CDR3 DNA follows: TGTGCCAGCAGGACTAGCGGGGGGGGCACAGATACGCAGTATTTT.

This clone was detected a few times. The chain couples TRBV9 to TRBJ1-5; D remains ambiguous. The CDR3 extends over 14 amino acids. Looked up from germline, CDR1 is SGDLS and CDR2 is YYNGEE. Trimming cost V 7 bases and J 6 bases, with 17 bases left between them. The CDR3 spells CASSRGSGSQPQHF. In DNA, the CDR3 is TGTGCCAGCTCACGAGGATCGGGAAGTCAGCCCCAGCATTTT.

The chain is built from TRBV5-6 and TRBJ1-2; D is possibly TRBD1 (6 bases). V lost 3 bases and J lost 10, with 16 bases in between. CDR1 and CDR2 from the germline V gene are SGHDT and YYEEEE. This CDR3 has 13 amino acids. The CDR3 is CASSWMGAGDYTF. In nucleotides, the CDR3 is TGTGCCAGCAGCTGGATGGGGGCGGGGGACTACACCTTC.

The rearrangement uses TRBV6-4 and TRBJ2-3, with 9 nucleotides matching TRBD1. Germline V gene lookup returns CDR1 MRHNA and CDR2 SNTAGT. With V trimmed by 0 bases and J by 4 bases, 2 bases remained unmatched. CDR3 length: 15 residues. CDR3 residues: CASSDSGQGSDTQYF. CDR3 nucleotide sequence: TGTGCCAGCAGTGACTCGGGACAGGGTTCAGATACGCAGTATTTT.

This clone was picked up a small number of times. This sequence joins TRBV5-4 and TRBJ2-3; D possibly corresponds to TRBD2 (5 bases). The CDR3 is 15 residues long. Germline V gene sequence: CDR1 SGHNT, CDR2 YYREEE (reference sequence). Trimming took off 3 bases at V and 4 bases at J, with 15 bases between the two ends. The CDR3 DNA is TGTGCCAGCAGCTCCCGGACTTGGATGGCAGATACGCAGTATTTT. This codes for CASSSRTWMADTQYF.

The chain has TRBV4-3 and TRBJ1-2, with 9 bases identical to TRBD1. This CDR3 comprises 15 residues. V was pared by 1 base and J by 7 bases, with 7 bases of the junction left unmatched. Germline V lookup: CDR1 LGHNA, CDR2 YSLEER. The CDR3 DNA reads TGCGCCAGCAGCCAAGTAACGGACAGGGGCTCTGGCTACACCTTC. It yields the protein CASSQVTDRGSGYTF.